Presented here are 22 T cell receptor beta chains from one specimen sequenced in a study of T cell repertoires in cytomegalovirus infection. These receptors lack a known antigen. MiXCR, run by TCRdb on the reads, gives a single entry per CDR3 protein. The repertoire holds about 770,000 distinct CDR3 sequences, with about 29% as singletons. The sample in question was cultured CD8+ T cells from PBMCs, obtained from culture after CMV antigen stimulation. The receptors were gathered from a human donor in good health (CMV status not recorded). Some clones in this sample may be carry-over from other donors' samples.

The V gene is TRBV27, the J gene TRBJ2-2; 8 nucleotides line up with TRBD1. Unmatched junction bases numbered 4, after V lost 4 bases and J lost 0 bases. This CDR3 region has 16 residues. Germline CDR1 and CDR2: MNHEY and SMNVEV (reference sequence). CDR3 sequence: CASSSGQVANTGELFF. Here the CDR3 DNA reads TGTGCCAGCAGTTCGGGACAGGTCGCGAACACCGGGGAGCTGTTTTTT.

This clonotype was detected a few times. The chain recombines TRBV28 with TRBJ2-5; D call uncertain. The CDR3 length is 12 residues. Trimming took 8 bases from V and 2 from J, leaving 9 bases between them. Germline CDR1 reads MDHEN; CDR2 reads SYDVKM. The CDR3 sequence is CASQGLQETQYF. CDR3 DNA: TGTGCCAGCCAAGGGCTACAAGAGACCCAGTACTTC. The whole variable domain, remainder taken from reference TRBV28 and TRBJ2-5, is DVKVTQSSRYLVKRTGEKVFLECVQDMDHENMFWYRQDPGLGLRLIYFSYDVKMKEKGDIPEGYSVSREKKERFSLILESASTNQTSMYLCASQGLQETQYFGPGTRLLVL.

This chain joins TRBV7-9 and TRBJ1-2; 8 positions agree with TRBD1. The CDR3 extends over 16 amino acids. The V and J ends lost 2 bases and 0 bases, in that order; junction bases with no gene match: 5. The germline CDR1 and CDR2 sequences are SEHNR and FQNEAQ (reference sequence). CDR3 region: CASSLTSGQANYGYTF. For the CDR3, the DNA is TGTGCCAGCAGCTTAACCTCGGGACAGGCTAACTATGGCTACACCTTC.

This clonotype was seen a handful of times. The rearrangement uses TRBV15 and TRBJ2-5; D not resolved. V gave up 0 bases and J gave up 5 bases, with 13 bases separating them. This CDR3 comprises 15 residues. Looked up from germline, CDR1 is LNHNV and CDR2 is YYDKDF (reference sequence). CDR3 nucleotides: TGTGCCACCAGCAGAGAAAGGGCCCGGCAGGAGACCCAGTACTTC. It yields the protein CATSRERARQETQYF.

This chain connects TRBV4-1 to TRBJ2-3; D is unresolved. V was trimmed by 0 bases and J by 6 bases, leaving 4 bases between them. CDR3 length: 12 amino acids. Germline V gene lookup returns CDR1 MGHRA and CDR2 YSYEKL. CDR3 in DNA: TGCGCCAGCAGCCAAGATGTGGATACGCAGTATTTT. The encoded protein is CASSQDVDTQYF.

The chain carries TRBV7-9 and TRBJ2-7, with TRBD1 matching 8 bases. Germline lookup yields CDR1 SEHNR and CDR2 FQNEAQ (reference sequence). This CDR3 is built from 14 residues. With V trimmed by 2 bases and J by 4 bases, 4 bases remained unmatched. The CDR3 here is CASSLRQGLYEQYF. CDR3 nucleotide sequence: TGTGCCAGCAGCTTAAGACAGGGGTTATACGAGCAGTACTTC. The full variable domain, with the rest looked up from reference TRBV7-9 and TRBJ2-7, is DTGVSQNPRHKITKRGQNVTFRCDPISEHNRLYWYRQTLGQGPEFLTYFQNEAQLEKSRLLSDRFSAERPKGSFSTLEIQRTEQGDSAMYLCASSLRQGLYEQYFGPGTRLTVT.

This clonotype showed up many times. The chain combines TRBV24-1 with TRBJ2-2; D unresolved. Germline V CDR1 and CDR2: KGHDR, SFDVKD. This CDR3 contains 13 residues. V was trimmed by 3 bases and J by 2 bases, leaving 3 bases between them. Here the CDR3 DNA reads TGTGCCACCAGTGATCATAACACCGGGGAGCTGTTTTTT. This translates into CATSDHNTGELFF.

This chain joins TRBV6-2 or TRBV6-3 and TRBJ2-7; TRBD2 agrees at 7 bases. Trimming cost V 2 bases and J 3 bases; bases outside gene matches: 7. Germline values: CDR1 MNHEY, CDR2 SVGEGT. This CDR3 has 15 residues. The CDR3 loop is CASSYLGGGIYEQYF. As DNA, the CDR3 is TGTGCCAGCAGTTACCTCGGCGGGGGAATCTACGAGCAGTACTTC.

In its sample, this clonotype was seen a few times. The gene calls are TRBV7-9 and TRBJ1-1, with 9 positions matching TRBD1. The CDR3 spans 14 residues. Trimming cost V 5 bases and J 5 bases; bases outside gene matches: 6. The germline V gene has CDR1 SEHNR and CDR2 FQNEAQ (reference sequence). The CDR3: CASSPRDRETEAFF. The CDR3 DNA reads as TGTGCCAGCAGCCCCCGGGACAGGGAAACTGAAGCTTTCTTT.

The chain carries TRBV12-5 and TRBJ2-4; 7 bases map to TRBD1. After removal of 6 bases from V and 0 bases from J, the junction contained 17 bases not matched to a gene. The CDR3 spans 19 residues. The germline gives CDR1 LGHNT, CDR2 FRNRAP. This CDR3 is CASGPTLGTAVLAKNIQYF. Written as DNA, the CDR3 is TGTGCTAGTGGGCCGACGCTCGGGACAGCAGTCCTAGCCAAAAACATTCAGTACTTC.

This chain connects TRBV5-6 to TRBJ1-2; D not certain. V lost 4 bases and J 3 bases, leaving 16 bases between the germline ends. Germline V lookup: CDR1 SGHDT, CDR2 YYEEEE. The CDR3 sequence is 15 residues long. CDR3 DNA: TGTGCCAGCAGCCCCGGGGTTGGTTATCACTATGGCTACACCTTC. This sequence encodes CASSPGVGYHYGYTF.

V is TRBV4-3 and J is TRBJ2-7, with unresolved D. CDR1 and CDR2 (germline): LGHNA, YSLEER. The CDR3 loop spans 15 amino acids. DNA of the CDR3: TGCGCCGGCAGCCAAGATTTGGGATGGGGTGCCGAGCAGTACGTC. It translates to CAGSQDLGWGAEQYV.

This clonotype was detected ten times or more. The chain combines TRBV7-2 with TRBJ2-3; no definite D call. V shed 1 base and J shed 2 bases, with 1 base lying between them. The CDR3 is 12 residues long. CDR1 is SGHTA, CDR2 FQGNSA, per germline. CDR3 coding DNA: TGTGCCAGCAGCTTAGACACAGATACGCAGTATTTT. Protein sequence: CASSLDTDTQYF.

This clonotype appeared many times. The J gene is TRBJ2-2, the V gene TRBV2; D is unclear. The germline V gene encodes CDR1 SNHLY and CDR2 FYNNEI. This CDR3 spans 12 amino acids. The V and J ends lost 4 bases and 4 bases respectively, with 4 bases between them. CDR3 nucleotide sequence: TGTGCCAGCAGTGGCCTCACCGGGGAGCTGTTTTTT. Translated, it gives CASSGLTGELFF. Full variable domain (missing parts from reference TRBV2 and TRBJ2-2): EPEVTQTPSHQVTQMGQEVILRCVPISNHLYFYWYRQILGQKVEFLVSFYNNEISEKSEIFDDQFSVERPDGSNFTLKIRSTKLEDSAMYFCASSGLTGELFFGEGSRLTVL.

This clonotype has only a few counts. The CDR3 loop reads CASSPRLASSSYNEQFF. The CDR3 DNA follows: TGTGCCAGCAGCCCACGTCTAGCCTCGAGCTCCTACAATGAGCAGTTCTTC. The V gene is TRBV9, the J gene TRBJ2-1; perhaps TRBD2 as D (5 bases). Germline-derived CDR1 and CDR2 are SGDLS and YYNGEE. The V end lost 4 bases, the J end lost 0 bases, and 17 bases lay between the germline ends. The CDR3 has 17 amino acids. Looking up the rest from reference TRBV9 and TRBJ2-1 gives the full variable domain: DSGVTQTPKHLITATGQRVTLRCSPRSGDLSVYWYQQSLDQGLQFLIQYYNGEERAKGNILERFSAQQFPDLHSELNLSSLELGDSALYFCASSPRLASSSYNEQFFGPGTRLTVL.

This chain uses TRBV14 with TRBJ2-1; the match to TRBD1 covers 10 bases. V shed 7 bases and J 6 bases; nucleotides not matched to a gene: 6. The CDR3 totals 14 residues. From germline, CDR1 is SGHDN and CDR2 FVKESK. CDR3 in DNA: TGTGCCAGCACCGGGACAGGGGCCCTCAATGAGCAGTTCTTC. Its protein product is CASTGTGALNEQFF.

This chain links TRBV19 with TRBJ1-1; the D is unclear. CDR1 and CDR2 from the germline V gene are LNHDA and SQIVND (reference sequence). The CDR3 contains 13 residues. Trimming removed 6 bases at V and 3 bases at J, with 11 bases between. The CDR3 nucleotides read TGTGCCAGTAGGGCCAATGGGGACACTGAAGCTTTCTTT. Protein product: CASRANGDTEAFF. Complete variable domain (other parts from reference TRBV19 and TRBJ1-1): DGGITQSPKYLFRKEGQNVTLSCEQNLNHDAMYWYRQDPGQGLRLIYYSQIVNDFQKGDIAEGYSVSREKKESFPLTVTSAQKNPTAFYLCASRANGDTEAFFGQGTRLTVV.

The chain is built from TRBV7-9 and TRBJ2-7; D assignment may be TRBD1 or TRBD2 (6 bases each). V gave up 5 bases and J gave up 10 bases, with 18 bases separating them. This CDR3 contains 13 residues. Germline lookup yields CDR1 SEHNR and CDR2 FQNEAQ (reference sequence). The CDR3 reads CASSLPGAREQYV. The CDR3 nucleotides read TGTGCCAGCAGCCTCCCGGGGGCCAGGGAACAGTACGTC.

The chain recombines TRBV28 with TRBJ2-5, with D unresolved. The germline V gene has CDR1 MDHEN and CDR2 SYDVKM. The CDR3 is made up of 13 amino acids. V was shortened by 6 bases and J by 2 bases, with 10 bases between the two germline ends. Written as DNA, the CDR3 is TGTGCCAGCAGCTCCGTACGGCAAGAGACCCAGTACTTC. Protein: CASSSVRQETQYF.

The V gene is TRBV28, the J gene TRBJ2-3; TRBD1 agrees at 8 bases. The CDR3 is 14 amino acids. Germline V gene lookup returns CDR1 MDHEN and CDR2 SYDVKM. V trimming: 4 bases; J trimming: 1 base; junction bases outside the gene matches: 1. In nucleotides, the CDR3 is TGTGCCAGCAGTTCGGACAGGGGCACAGATACGCAGTATTTT. Translating it yields CASSSDRGTDTQYF.

The chain has TRBV24-1 and TRBJ1-1, with TRBD1 identical over 9 bases. The germline CDR1 and CDR2 sequences are KGHDR and SFDVKD. The junction had 7 bases not matched to a gene; V was cut back by 7 bases and J by 5 bases. CDR3 length: 14 residues. In DNA form, the CDR3 reads TGTGCCACCAGACCGGGACAGGGAAGGACTGAAGCTTTCTTT. This gives the protein CATRPGQGRTEAFF.

This clonotype turned up a few times. The J gene is TRBJ1-6, the V gene TRBV6-4, with a tentative D call TRBD1 (5 bases). V lost 2 bases to trimming and J lost 5 bases, with 19 bases between them. The CDR3 spans 18 residues. CDR1 is MRHNA and CDR2 is SNTAGT in the germline V gene. Written as DNA, the CDR3 is TGTGCCAGCAGTGACCCAAATCCCCCCGGACAAGATAATTCACCCCTCCACTTT. The encoded protein is CASSDPNPPGQDNSPLHF.